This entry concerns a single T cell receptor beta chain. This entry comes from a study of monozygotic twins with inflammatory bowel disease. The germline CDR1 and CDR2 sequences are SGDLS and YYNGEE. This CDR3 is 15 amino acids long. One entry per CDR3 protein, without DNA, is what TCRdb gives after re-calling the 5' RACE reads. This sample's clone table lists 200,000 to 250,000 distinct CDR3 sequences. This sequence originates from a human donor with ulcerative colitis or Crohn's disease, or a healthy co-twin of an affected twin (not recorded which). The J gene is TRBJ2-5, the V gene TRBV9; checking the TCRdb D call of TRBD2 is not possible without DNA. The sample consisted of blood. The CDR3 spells CASSAGGLNQETQYF.